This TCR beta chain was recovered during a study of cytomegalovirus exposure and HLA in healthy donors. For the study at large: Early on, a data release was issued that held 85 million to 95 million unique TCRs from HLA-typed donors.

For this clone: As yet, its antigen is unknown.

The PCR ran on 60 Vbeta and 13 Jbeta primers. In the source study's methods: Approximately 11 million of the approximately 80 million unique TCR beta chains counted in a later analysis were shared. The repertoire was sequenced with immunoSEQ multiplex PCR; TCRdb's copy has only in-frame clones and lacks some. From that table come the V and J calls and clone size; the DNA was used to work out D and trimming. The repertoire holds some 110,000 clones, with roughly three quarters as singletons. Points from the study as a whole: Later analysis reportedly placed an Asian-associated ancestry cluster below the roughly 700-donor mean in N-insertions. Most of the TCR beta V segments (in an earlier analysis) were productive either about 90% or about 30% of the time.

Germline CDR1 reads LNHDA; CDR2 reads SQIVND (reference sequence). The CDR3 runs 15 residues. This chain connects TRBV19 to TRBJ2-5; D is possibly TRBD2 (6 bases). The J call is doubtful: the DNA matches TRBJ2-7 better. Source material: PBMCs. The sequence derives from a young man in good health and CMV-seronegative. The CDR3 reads CASSIEGGNRDEQYF. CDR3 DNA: TGTGCCAGTAGTATAGAAGGCGGGAACCGGGACGAGCAGTACTTC.